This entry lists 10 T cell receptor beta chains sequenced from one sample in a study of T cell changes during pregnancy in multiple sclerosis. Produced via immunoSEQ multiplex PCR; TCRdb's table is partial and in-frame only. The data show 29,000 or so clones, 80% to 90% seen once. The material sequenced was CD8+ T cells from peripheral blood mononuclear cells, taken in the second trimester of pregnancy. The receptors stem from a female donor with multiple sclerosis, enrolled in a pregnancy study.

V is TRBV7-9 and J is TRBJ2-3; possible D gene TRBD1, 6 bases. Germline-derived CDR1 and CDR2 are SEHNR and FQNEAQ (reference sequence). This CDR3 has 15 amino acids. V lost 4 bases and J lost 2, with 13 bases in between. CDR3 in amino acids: CASSSRDTDTDTQYF. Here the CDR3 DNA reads TGTGCCAGCAGCTCCCGGGACACTGACACAGATACGCAGTATTTT.

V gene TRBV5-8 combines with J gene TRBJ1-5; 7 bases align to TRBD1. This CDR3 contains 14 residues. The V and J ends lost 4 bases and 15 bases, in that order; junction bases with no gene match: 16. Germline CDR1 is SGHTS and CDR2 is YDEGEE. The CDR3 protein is CASSPRWDRTFLHF. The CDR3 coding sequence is TGTGCCAGCAGCCCGAGGTGGGACAGAACCTTTCTGCATTTT.

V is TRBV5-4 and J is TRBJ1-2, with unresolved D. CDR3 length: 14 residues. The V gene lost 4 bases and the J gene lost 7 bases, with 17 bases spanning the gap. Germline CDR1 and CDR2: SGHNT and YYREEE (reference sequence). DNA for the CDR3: TGTGCCAGCAGCCCGCAGCCGGGAGATGGTGGCTACACCTTC. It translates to CASSPQPGDGGYTF.

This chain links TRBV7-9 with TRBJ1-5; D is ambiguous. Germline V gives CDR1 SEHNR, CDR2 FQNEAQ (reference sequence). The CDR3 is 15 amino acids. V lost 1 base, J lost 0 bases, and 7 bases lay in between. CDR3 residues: CASSLGQDSNQPQHF. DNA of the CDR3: TGTGCCAGCAGCTTAGGGCAGGATAGCAATCAGCCCCAGCATTTT.

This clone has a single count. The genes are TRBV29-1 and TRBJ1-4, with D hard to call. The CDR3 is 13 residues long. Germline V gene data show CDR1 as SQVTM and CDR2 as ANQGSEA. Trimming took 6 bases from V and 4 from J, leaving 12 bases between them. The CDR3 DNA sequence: TGCAGCGTCCATACTGGCGGTAATGAAAAACTGTTTTTT. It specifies CSVHTGGNEKLFF. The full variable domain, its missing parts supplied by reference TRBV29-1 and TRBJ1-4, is SAVISQKPSRDICQRGTSLTIQCQVDSQVTMMFWYRQQPGQSLTLIATANQGSEATYESGFVIDKFPISRPNLTFSTLTVSNMSPEDSSIYLCSVHTGGNEKLFFGSGTQLSVL.

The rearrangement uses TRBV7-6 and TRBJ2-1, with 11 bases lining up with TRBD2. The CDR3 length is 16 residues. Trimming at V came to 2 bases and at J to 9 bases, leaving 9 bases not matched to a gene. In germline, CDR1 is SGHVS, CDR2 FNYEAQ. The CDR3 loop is CASSLITSGRSSEQFF. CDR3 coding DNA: TGTGCCAGCAGCTTAATCACTAGCGGGAGAAGCAGTGAGCAGTTCTTC.

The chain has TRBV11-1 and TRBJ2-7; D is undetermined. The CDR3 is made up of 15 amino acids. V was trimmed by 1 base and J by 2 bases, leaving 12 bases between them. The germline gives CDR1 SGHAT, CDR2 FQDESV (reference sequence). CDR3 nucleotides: TGTGCCAGCAGCTTAGTGCAGAGGAATCCCTACGAGCAGTACTTC. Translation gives CASSLVQRNPYEQYF.

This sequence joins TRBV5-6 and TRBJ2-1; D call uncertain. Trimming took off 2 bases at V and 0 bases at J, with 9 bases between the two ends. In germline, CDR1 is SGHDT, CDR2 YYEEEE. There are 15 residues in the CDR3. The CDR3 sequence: CASSLEASSYNEQFF. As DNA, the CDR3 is TGTGCCAGCAGCTTAGAAGCTAGCTCCTACAATGAGCAGTTCTTC.

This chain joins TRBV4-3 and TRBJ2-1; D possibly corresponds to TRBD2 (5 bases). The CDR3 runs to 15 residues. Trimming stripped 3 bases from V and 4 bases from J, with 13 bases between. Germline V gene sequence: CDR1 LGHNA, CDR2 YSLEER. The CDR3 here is CASSHRSGPYNEQFF. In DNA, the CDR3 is TGCGCCAGCAGCCATCGGAGCGGACCGTACAATGAGCAGTTCTTC.

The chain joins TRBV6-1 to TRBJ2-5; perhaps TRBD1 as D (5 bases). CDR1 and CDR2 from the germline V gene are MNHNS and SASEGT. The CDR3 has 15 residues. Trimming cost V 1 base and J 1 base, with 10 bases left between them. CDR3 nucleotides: TGTGCCAGCAGTGAAGGACAGATAATCCAAGAGACCCAGTACTTC. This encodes CASSEGQIIQETQYF.